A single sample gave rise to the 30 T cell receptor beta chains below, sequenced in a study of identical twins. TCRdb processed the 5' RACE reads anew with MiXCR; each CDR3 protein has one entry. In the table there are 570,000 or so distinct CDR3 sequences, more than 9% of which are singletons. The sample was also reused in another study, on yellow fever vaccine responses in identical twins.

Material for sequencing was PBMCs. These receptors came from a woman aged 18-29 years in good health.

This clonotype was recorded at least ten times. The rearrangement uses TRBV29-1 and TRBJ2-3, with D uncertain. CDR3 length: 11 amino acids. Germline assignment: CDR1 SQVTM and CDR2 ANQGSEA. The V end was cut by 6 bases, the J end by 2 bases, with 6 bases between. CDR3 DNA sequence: TGCAGCGTGGGTCCCACAGATACGCAGTATTTT. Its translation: CSVGPTDTQYF.

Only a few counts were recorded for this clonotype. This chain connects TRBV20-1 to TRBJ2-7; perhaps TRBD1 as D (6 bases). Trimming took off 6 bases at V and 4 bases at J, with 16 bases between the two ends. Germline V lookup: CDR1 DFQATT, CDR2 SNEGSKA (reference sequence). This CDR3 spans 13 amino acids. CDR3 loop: CSAGDTERYEQYF. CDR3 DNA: TGCAGTGCAGGGGACACGGAAAGATACGAGCAGTACTTC.

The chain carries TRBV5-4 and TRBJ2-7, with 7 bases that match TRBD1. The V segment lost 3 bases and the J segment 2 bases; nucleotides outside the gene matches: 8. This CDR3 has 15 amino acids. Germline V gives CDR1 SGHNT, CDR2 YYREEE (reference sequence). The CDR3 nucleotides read TGTGCCAGCAGCTACAGGGGAGAGTCACCCTACGAGCAGTACTTC. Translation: CASSYRGESPYEQYF.

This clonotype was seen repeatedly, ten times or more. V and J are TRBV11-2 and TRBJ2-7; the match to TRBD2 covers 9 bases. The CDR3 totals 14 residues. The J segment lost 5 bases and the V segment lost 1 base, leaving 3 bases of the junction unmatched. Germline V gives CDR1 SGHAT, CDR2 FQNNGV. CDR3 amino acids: CASSLGLAENEQYF. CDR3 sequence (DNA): TGTGCCAGCAGCTTAGGACTAGCGGAGAACGAGCAGTACTTC.

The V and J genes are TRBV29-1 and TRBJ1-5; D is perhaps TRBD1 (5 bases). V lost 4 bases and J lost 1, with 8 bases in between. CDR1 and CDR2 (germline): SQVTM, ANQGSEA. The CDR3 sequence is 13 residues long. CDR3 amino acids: CSVGAGSNQPQHF. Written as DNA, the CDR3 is TGCAGCGTTGGGGCAGGGAGCAATCAGCCCCAGCATTTT.

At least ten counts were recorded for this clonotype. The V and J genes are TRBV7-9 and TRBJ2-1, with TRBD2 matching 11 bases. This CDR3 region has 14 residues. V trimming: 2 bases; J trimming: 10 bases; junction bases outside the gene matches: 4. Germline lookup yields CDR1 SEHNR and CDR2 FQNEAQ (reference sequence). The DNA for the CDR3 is TGTGCCAGCAGCTTACTAGCGGGAGGTTACGAGCAGTTCTTC. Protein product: CASSLLAGGYEQFF.

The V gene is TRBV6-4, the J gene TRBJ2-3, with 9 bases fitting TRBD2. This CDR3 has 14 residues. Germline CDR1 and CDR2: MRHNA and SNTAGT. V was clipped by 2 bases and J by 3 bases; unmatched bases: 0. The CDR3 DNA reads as TGTGCCAGCAGTGACGCGGGAGGGACAGATACGCAGTATTTT. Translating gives CASSDAGGTDTQYF.

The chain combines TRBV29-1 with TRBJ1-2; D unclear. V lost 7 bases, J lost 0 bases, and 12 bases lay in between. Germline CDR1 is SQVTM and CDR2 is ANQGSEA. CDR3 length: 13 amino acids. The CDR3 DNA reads TGCAGCGCCGGTAATTCAGCTAACTATGGCTACACCTTC. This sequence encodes CSAGNSANYGYTF.

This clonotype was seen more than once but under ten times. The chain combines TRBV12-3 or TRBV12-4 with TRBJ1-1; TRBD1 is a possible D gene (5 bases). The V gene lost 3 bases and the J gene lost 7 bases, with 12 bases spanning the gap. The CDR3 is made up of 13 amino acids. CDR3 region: CASSFGREGEAFF. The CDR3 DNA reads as TGTGCCAGCAGTTTTGGCAGGGAGGGTGAAGCTTTCTTT.

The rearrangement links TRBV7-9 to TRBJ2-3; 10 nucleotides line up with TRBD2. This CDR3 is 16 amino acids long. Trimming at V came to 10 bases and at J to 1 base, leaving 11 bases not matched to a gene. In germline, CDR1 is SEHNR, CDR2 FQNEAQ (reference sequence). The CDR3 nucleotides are TGTGCCACGGGAGCAGCGGGGGGGCTATGCACAGATACGCAGTATTTT. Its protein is CATGAAGGLCTDTQYF. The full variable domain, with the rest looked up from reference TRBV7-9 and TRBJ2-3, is DTGVSQNPRHKITKRGQNVTFRCDPISEHNRLYWYRQTLGQGPEFLTYFQNEAQLEKSRLLSDRFSAERPKGSFSTLEIQRTEQGDSAMYLCATGAAGGLCTDTQYFGPGTRLTVL.

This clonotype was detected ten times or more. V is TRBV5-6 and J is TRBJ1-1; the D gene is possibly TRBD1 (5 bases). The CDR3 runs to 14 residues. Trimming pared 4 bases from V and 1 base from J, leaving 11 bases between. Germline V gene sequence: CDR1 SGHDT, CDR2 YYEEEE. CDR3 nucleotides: TGTGCCAGCAGCCCCCCGACAGCGAACACTGAAGCTTTCTTT. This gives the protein CASSPPTANTEAFF. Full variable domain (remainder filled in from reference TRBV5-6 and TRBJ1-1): DAGVTQSPTHLIKTRGQQVTLRCSPKSGHDTVSWYQQALGQGPQFIFQYYEEEERQRGNFPDRFSGHQFPNYSSELNVNALLLGDSALYLCASSPPTANTEAFFGQGTRLTVV.

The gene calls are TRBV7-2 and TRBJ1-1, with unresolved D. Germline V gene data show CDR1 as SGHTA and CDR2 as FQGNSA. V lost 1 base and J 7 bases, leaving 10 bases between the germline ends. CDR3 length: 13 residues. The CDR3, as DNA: TGTGCCAGCAGCTTAGTTCCGTTTGGTGAAGCTTTCTTT. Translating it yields CASSLVPFGEAFF.

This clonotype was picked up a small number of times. As DNA, the CDR3 is TGCAGCGTTGAAATTTTAACAGGGGGGTCCGGGGAGCTGTTTTTT. Protein product: CSVEILTGGSGELFF. V usage is TRBV29-1 and J usage is TRBJ2-2, with TRBD1 matching over 8 bases. CDR1 SQVTM and CDR2 ANQGSEA come from the germline V gene. The CDR3 sequence is 15 residues long. The V and J ends lost 2 bases and 6 bases, in that order; junction bases with no gene match: 8.

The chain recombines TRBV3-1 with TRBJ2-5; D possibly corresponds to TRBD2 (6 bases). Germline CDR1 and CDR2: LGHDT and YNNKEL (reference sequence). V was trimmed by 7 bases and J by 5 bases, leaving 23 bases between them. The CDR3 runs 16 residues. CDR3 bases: TGTGCCAGCATCGCGGGATCGCTCTACCCCGGGGAGACCCAGTACTTC. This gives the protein CASIAGSLYPGETQYF.

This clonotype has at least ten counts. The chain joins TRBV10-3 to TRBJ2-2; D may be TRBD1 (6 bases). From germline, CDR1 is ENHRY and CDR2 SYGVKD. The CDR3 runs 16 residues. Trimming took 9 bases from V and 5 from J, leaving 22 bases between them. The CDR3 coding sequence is TGTGCCATTCGCGAACAGGGAGCAATAGGGACCGGGGAGCTGTTTTTT. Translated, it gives CAIREQGAIGTGELFF.

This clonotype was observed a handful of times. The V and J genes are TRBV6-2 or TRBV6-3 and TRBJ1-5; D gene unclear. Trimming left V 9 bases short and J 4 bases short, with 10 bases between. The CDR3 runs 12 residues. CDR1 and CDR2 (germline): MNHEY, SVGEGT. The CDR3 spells CASDLGNQPQHF. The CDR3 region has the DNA TGTGCCAGTGACTTAGGGAATCAGCCCCAGCATTTT.

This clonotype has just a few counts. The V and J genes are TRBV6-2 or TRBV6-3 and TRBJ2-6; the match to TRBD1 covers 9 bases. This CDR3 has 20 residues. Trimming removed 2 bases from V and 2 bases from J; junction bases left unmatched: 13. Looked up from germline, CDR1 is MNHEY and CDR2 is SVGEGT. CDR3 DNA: TGTGCCAGCAGTTACGACCCCGGGACAGGGTCCGATACTGGGGCCAACGTCCTGACTTTC. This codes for CASSYDPGTGSDTGANVLTF.

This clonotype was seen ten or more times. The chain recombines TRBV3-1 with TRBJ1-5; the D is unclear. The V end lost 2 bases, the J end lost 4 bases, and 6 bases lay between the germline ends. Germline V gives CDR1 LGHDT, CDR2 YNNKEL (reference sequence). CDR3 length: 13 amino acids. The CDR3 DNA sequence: TGTGCCAGCAGCCAACTGGGGAATCAGCCCCAGCATTTT. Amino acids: CASSQLGNQPQHF.

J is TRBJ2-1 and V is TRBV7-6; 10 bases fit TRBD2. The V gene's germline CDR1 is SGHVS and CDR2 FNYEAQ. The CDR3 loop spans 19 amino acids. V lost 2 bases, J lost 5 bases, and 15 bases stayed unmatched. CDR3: CASSLNTLGAGGPHNEQFF. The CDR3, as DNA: TGTGCCAGCAGCTTAAACACCCTAGGAGCGGGAGGGCCACACAATGAGCAGTTCTTC.

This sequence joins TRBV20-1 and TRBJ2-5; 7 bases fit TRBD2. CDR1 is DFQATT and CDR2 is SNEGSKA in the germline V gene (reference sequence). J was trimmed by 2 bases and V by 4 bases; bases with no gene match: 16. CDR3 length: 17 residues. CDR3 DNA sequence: TGCAGTGCTACCGTAGGTTCAGTGGCTAGCGGACAAGAGACCCAGTACTTC. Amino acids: CSATVGSVASGQETQYF.

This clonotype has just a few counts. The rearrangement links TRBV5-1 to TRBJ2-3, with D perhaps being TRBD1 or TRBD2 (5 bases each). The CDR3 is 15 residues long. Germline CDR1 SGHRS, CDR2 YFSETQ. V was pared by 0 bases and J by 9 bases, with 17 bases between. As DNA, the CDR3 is TGCGCCAGCAGCTTGGGGGGGAGTGGGGCCCGGACGCAGTATTTT. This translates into CASSLGGSGARTQYF.

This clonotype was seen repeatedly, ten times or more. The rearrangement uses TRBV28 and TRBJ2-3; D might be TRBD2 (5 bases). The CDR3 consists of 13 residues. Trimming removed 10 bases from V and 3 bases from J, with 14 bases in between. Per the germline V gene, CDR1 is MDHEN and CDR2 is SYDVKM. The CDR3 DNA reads TGTGCCATGGCCCGTGGCGGGACAGATACGCAGTATTTT. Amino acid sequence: CAMARGGTDTQYF.

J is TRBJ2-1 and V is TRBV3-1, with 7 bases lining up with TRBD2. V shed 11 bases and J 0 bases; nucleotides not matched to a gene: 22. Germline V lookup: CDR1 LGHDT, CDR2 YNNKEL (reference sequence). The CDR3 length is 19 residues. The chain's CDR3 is CASCQDPSVGRGSYNEQFF. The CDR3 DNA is TGTGCCTCCTGCCAAGATCCCTCGGTGGGGAGGGGCTCCTACAATGAGCAGTTCTTC.

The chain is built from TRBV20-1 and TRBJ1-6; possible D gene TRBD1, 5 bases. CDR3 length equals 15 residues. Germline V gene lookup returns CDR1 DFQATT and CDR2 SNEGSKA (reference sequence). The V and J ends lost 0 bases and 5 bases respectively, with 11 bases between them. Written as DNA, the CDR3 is TGCAGTGCTAGAGATCAAGGGACCCATAATTCACCCCTCCACTTT. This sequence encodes CSARDQGTHNSPLHF.

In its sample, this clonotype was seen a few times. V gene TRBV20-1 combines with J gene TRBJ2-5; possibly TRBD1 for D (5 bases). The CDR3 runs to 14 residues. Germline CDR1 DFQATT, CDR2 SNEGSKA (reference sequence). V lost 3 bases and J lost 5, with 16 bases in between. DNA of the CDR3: TGCAGTGCTAGTTTAGGCCAGGGCCTGGAGACCCAGTACTTC. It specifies CSASLGQGLETQYF.

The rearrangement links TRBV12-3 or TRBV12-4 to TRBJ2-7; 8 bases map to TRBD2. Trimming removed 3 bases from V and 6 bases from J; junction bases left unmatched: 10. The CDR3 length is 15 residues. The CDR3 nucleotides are TGTGCCAGCAGTTTGCTAGCGGGTGGGAACGGCGAGCAGTACTTC. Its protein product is CASSLLAGGNGEQYF.

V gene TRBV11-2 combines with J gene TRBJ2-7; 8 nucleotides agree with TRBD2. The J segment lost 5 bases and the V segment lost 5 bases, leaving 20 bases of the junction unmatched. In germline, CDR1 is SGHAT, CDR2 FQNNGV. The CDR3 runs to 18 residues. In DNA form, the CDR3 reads TGTGCCAGCAGCGGGACCTTCGCGAGCGGGAGTGATTGGAACGAGCAGTACTTC. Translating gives CASSGTFASGSDWNEQYF.

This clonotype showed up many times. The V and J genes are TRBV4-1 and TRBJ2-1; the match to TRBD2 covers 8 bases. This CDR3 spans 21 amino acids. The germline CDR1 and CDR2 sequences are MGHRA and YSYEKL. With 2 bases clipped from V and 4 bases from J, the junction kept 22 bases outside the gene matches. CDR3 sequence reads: CASSQNPGLAYSPLLYNEQFF. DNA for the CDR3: TGCGCCAGCAGCCAAAACCCAGGACTAGCCTATTCCCCTCTACTATACAATGAGCAGTTCTTC.

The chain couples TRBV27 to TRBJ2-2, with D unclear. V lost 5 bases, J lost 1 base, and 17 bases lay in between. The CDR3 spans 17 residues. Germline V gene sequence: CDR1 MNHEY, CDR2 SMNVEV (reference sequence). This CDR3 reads CASSPLSRRMNTGELFF. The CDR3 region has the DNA TGTGCCAGCAGTCCACTCTCTAGGCGGATGAACACCGGGGAGCTGTTTTTT.

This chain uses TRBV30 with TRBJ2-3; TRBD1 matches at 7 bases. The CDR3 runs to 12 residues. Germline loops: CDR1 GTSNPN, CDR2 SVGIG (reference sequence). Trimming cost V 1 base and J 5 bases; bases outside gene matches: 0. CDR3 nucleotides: TGTGCCTGGAGTGACAGGGGAGATACGCAGTATTTT. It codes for CAWSDRGDTQYF. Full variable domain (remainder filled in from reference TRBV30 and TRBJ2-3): SQTIHQWPATLVQPVGSPLSLECTVEGTSNPNLYWYRQAAGRGLQLLFYSVGIGQISSEVPQNLSASRPQDRQFILSSKKLLLSDSGFYLCAWSDRGDTQYFGPGTRLTVL.